The 29 T cell receptor beta chains presented below share a single source sample, sequenced in a study of blood T cell repertoires in COVID-19. The repertoire was sequenced with immunoSEQ multiplex PCR; TCRdb's copy has only in-frame clones and lacks some. The sample contains 150,000 to 200,000 clones, 80% to 90% of which appear only once. Sequenced input: peripheral blood. These receptors were taken from a man aged 18 to 30 who had recovered from COVID-19.

The rearrangement joins TRBV5-4 to TRBJ2-1, with D possibly matching TRBD1 (5 bases). Germline loops: CDR1 SGHNT, CDR2 YYREEE (reference sequence). The CDR3 length is 15 residues. Deletions cut 4 bases from V and 1 base from J, with 12 bases between. The chain's CDR3 is CASSPMPGSYNEQFF. The CDR3 DNA reads TGTGCCAGCAGCCCCATGCCAGGGTCCTACAATGAGCAGTTCTTC.

This rearrangement joins TRBV24-1 to TRBJ2-7; 12 nucleotides align to TRBD1. With V trimmed by 3 bases and J by 3 bases, 5 bases remained unmatched. CDR1 KGHDR and CDR2 SFDVKD come from the germline V gene. The CDR3 has 16 amino acids. CDR3 residues: CATSDPGTGGLYEQYF. CDR3 coding DNA: TGTGCCACCAGTGATCCCGGGACAGGGGGCCTCTACGAGCAGTACTTC.

This chain connects TRBV10-1 to TRBJ1-2; tentatively, D is TRBD1 (5 bases). Germline CDR1 is WNHNN and CDR2 is SYGVQD (reference sequence). This CDR3 is built from 17 residues. V was shortened by 7 bases and J by 8 bases, with 29 bases between the two germline ends. CDR3 nucleotide sequence: TGCGCCAGCACCATTCCCCCCCCTGAGGACAAACAGTCGGGCTACACCTTC. This gives the protein CASTIPPPEDKQSGYTF.

The CDR3 here is CASSGGPEAFF. CDR3 sequence (DNA): TGTGCCAGCAGCGGGGGCCCTGAAGCTTTCTTT. The chain recombines TRBV7-8 with TRBJ1-1; weak D call: TRBD1 (6 bases). V was cut by 5 bases and J by 6 bases, with 7 bases left in between. Germline V gene lookup returns CDR1 SGHVS and CDR2 FQNEAQ. The CDR3 covers 11 residues.

The sample holds one count of this clone. CDR3 DNA sequence: TGCGCCAGCAGCTTGGGCATGACTAGCGAGGTGGGCGAGCAGTTCTTC. Protein sequence: CASSLGMTSEVGEQFF. The rearrangement joins TRBV5-1 to TRBJ2-1; 8 bases align to TRBD2. Germline V CDR1 and CDR2: SGHRS, YFSETQ. With 0 bases clipped from V and 10 bases from J, the junction kept 12 bases outside the gene matches. The CDR3 extends over 16 amino acids.

The rearrangement uses TRBV2 and TRBJ2-2; no clear D gene. Per the germline V gene, CDR1 is SNHLY and CDR2 is FYNNEI. This CDR3 is built from 16 residues. The V gene lost 2 bases and the J gene lost 0 bases, with 10 bases spanning the gap. The CDR3 nucleotides read TGTGCCAGCAGTGAAAGTAGAACCGCGAACACCGGGGAGCTGTTTTTT. Translating gives CASSESRTANTGELFF.

The J gene is TRBJ2-3, the V gene TRBV24-1, with 9 bases that match TRBD2. Germline CDR1 and CDR2: KGHDR and SFDVKD. The CDR3 runs 17 residues. Trimming cost V 4 bases and J 6 bases; bases outside gene matches: 13. For the CDR3, the DNA is TGTGCCACCAGTGACTCCCTACTAGCGGGCGAGTTGGATACGCAGTATTTT. Protein sequence: CATSDSLLAGELDTQYF.

The chain uses TRBV5-4 and TRBJ1-6, with TRBD1 identical over 11 bases. This CDR3 comprises 15 residues. Unmatched junction bases numbered 1, after V lost 3 bases and J lost 5 bases. CDR1 SGHNT and CDR2 YYREEE come from the germline V gene (reference sequence). The CDR3 DNA reads as TGTGCCAGCAGCTCGGGACAGGGGGATAATTCACCCCTCCACTTT. It codes for CASSSGQGDNSPLHF.

Only one count was recorded for this clone. V usage is TRBV27 and J usage is TRBJ2-1; 8 nucleotides agree with TRBD2. This CDR3 is built from 14 residues. Germline assignment: CDR1 MNHEY and CDR2 SMNVEV (reference sequence). V lost 5 bases and J lost 7; bases outside the gene matches: 7. CDR3 amino acids: CASSAPGGRNEQFF. The DNA of the CDR3 is TGTGCCAGCAGTGCGCCCGGCGGGAGGAATGAGCAGTTCTTC.

The chain joins TRBV27 to TRBJ1-4; TRBD1 matches at 9 bases. Germline loops: CDR1 MNHEY, CDR2 SMNVEV (reference sequence). This CDR3 spans 14 amino acids. V shed 4 bases and J 7 bases; nucleotides not matched to a gene: 4. The DNA for the CDR3 is TGTGCCAGCAGTTCACAGGGGGCGGGTGAAAAACTGTTTTTT. It specifies CASSSQGAGEKLFF.

This chain links TRBV9 with TRBJ2-7; D unclear. The germline gives CDR1 SGDLS, CDR2 YYNGEE. With 0 bases removed from V and 0 bases from J, the gap between germline ends came to 10 bases. The CDR3 is made up of 15 amino acids. The CDR3 DNA reads as TGTGCCAGCAGCGTAGCGGCAGGCCCCTCCTACGAGCAGTACTTC. It specifies CASSVAAGPSYEQYF.

The chain has TRBV24-1 and TRBJ1-3, with D hard to call. There are 11 residues in the CDR3. Germline V gene sequence: CDR1 KGHDR, CDR2 SFDVKD. The V gene lost 12 bases and the J gene lost 0 bases, with 5 bases spanning the gap. The CDR3 sequence: CAASSGNTIYF. The CDR3 bases are TGTGCCGCGAGCTCTGGAAACACCATATATTTT.

The rearrangement uses TRBV15 and TRBJ2-1; 10 bases align to TRBD2. CDR1 and CDR2 from the germline V gene are LNHNV and YYDKDF (reference sequence). This CDR3 is 15 amino acids long. V shed 0 bases, J shed 6 bases, and the junction held 2 bases outside the gene matches. The CDR3 protein is CATSRDPSGSNEQFF. The CDR3 bases are TGTGCCACCAGCAGAGACCCTAGCGGGAGCAATGAGCAGTTCTTC.

This clone was found many times. This chain connects TRBV27 to TRBJ2-1, with D uncertain. This CDR3 is built from 15 residues. CDR1 MNHEY and CDR2 SMNVEV come from the germline V gene (reference sequence). Trimming took 5 bases from V and 0 from J, leaving 11 bases between them. The CDR3 DNA sequence: TGTGCCAGCAGTCCCGACATCGGCTCCTACAATGAGCAGTTCTTC. Its protein is CASSPDIGSYNEQFF.

CDR3 sequence reads: CASSRTGERQYF. As DNA, the CDR3 is TGTGCCAGCAGTAGAACAGGGGAACGGCAGTACTTC. The chain has TRBV12-3 or TRBV12-4 and TRBJ2-7; TRBD1 matches 7 bases. Trimming at V came to 5 bases and at J to 9 bases, leaving 7 bases not matched to a gene. The CDR3 has 12 amino acids.

This chain joins TRBV7-2 and TRBJ2-1; 9 nucleotides match TRBD1. This CDR3 is 15 amino acids long. Germline CDR1 SGHTA, CDR2 FQGNSA. J gave up 8 bases and V 5 bases, and 10 bases lay outside the gene matches. The CDR3 DNA is TGTGCCAGCAGCCCTACTGGGGACAGGGTATATGAGCAGTTCTTC. It is translated as CASSPTGDRVYEQFF. The entire variable domain, with the rest obtained from reference TRBV7-2 and TRBJ2-1, is as follows: GAGVSQSPSNKVTEKGKDVELRCDPISGHTALYWYRQSLGQGLEFLIYFQGNSAPDKSGLPSDRFSAERTGGSVSTLTIQRTQQEDSAVYLCASSPTGDRVYEQFFGPGTRLTVL.

In this sample, this clone turned up many times. V and J are TRBV27 and TRBJ2-5; no firm D call. CDR3 length: 14 residues. Per the germline V gene, CDR1 is MNHEY and CDR2 is SMNVEV (reference sequence). With 6 bases removed from V and 2 bases from J, the gap between germline ends came to 13 bases. The CDR3 region is CASSWAGLQETQYF. DNA of the CDR3: TGTGCCAGCAGCTGGGCAGGTCTACAAGAGACCCAGTACTTC.

The chain couples TRBV7-2 to TRBJ2-1, with unresolved D. The V and J ends lost 1 base and 6 bases respectively, with 13 bases between them. CDR3 size: 15 residues. Germline values: CDR1 SGHTA, CDR2 FQGNSA. This CDR3 is CASSLDPPPSNEQFF. In DNA, the CDR3 is TGTGCCAGCAGCTTAGATCCTCCCCCGAGCAATGAGCAGTTCTTC.

The DNA for the CDR3 is TGTGCCAGCAGTTACTCGGGGGGGAATAATTCACCCCTCCACTTT. Protein sequence: CASSYSGGNNSPLHF. The V gene is TRBV6-5, the J gene TRBJ1-6; TRBD1 might be the D (5 bases). In germline, CDR1 is MNHEY, CDR2 SVGAGI. This CDR3 is 15 amino acids long. The V end lost 0 bases, the J end lost 5 bases, and 8 bases lay between the germline ends.

The chain couples TRBV27 to TRBJ2-7; 9 nucleotides align to TRBD2. V lost 6 bases and J lost 4; bases outside the gene matches: 7. Germline-derived CDR1 and CDR2 are MNHEY and SMNVEV (reference sequence). The CDR3 has 14 amino acids. Here the CDR3 reads CASSSSGTGYEQYF. CDR3 nucleotide sequence: TGTGCCAGCAGCTCTAGCGGGACGGGTTACGAGCAGTACTTC.

The rearrangement links TRBV5-1 to TRBJ2-6; weak D call: TRBD2 (5 bases). The germline CDR1 and CDR2 sequences are SGHRS and YFSETQ. The ends were cut back, 0 bases at V and 3 bases at J, with 10 bases in the middle. The CDR3 is 16 amino acids. The CDR3 region is CASSLDGGGGANVLTF. The CDR3 DNA reads TGCGCCAGCAGCTTGGACGGAGGTGGTGGGGCCAACGTCCTGACTTTC.

In its sample, this clone was seen once. The chain has TRBV18 and TRBJ2-2; TRBD2 matches at 7 bases. Trimming cost V 10 bases and J 6 bases; bases outside gene matches: 11. CDR1 and CDR2 from the germline V gene are KGHSH and LQKENI. The CDR3 is 14 amino acids. The CDR3 nucleotides are TGTGCCACCACGCCCTCCCTAGCGGCCGGGGAGCTGTTTTTT. Protein: CATTPSLAAGELFF.

In this sample, this clone turned up once. The chain has TRBV11-2 and TRBJ2-1; TRBD1 might be the D (5 bases). The CDR3 runs to 12 residues. V was cut by 2 bases and J by 15 bases, with 14 bases left in between. Per germline, CDR1 SGHAT and CDR2 FQNNGV. The CDR3 protein is CASSLSDRRGFF. In DNA, the CDR3 is TGTGCCAGCAGCTTATCGGACCGAAGGGGGTTCTTC. The full variable domain, in which reference TRBV11-2 and TRBJ2-1 provide the parts outside the CDR3, is EAGVAQSPRYKIIEKRQSVAFWCNPISGHATLYWYQQILGQGPKLLIQFQNNGVVDDSQLPKDRFSAERLKGVDSTLKIQPAKLEDSAVYLCASSLSDRRGFFGPGTRLTVL.

The gene calls are TRBV7-9 and TRBJ2-5; 15 nucleotides line up with TRBD2. This CDR3 spans 17 amino acids. Looked up from germline, CDR1 is SEHNR and CDR2 is FQNEAQ (reference sequence). The V segment lost 5 bases and the J segment 0 bases; nucleotides outside the gene matches: 4. CDR3 bases: TGTGCCAGCAGCCTCGGGACTAGCGGGAGGTACCAAGAGACCCAGTACTTC. Translation: CASSLGTSGRYQETQYF.

This clone was observed a few times. The chain links TRBV28 to TRBJ1-5; 9 bases are shared with TRBD1. Unmatched junction bases numbered 9, after V lost 6 bases and J lost 0 bases. CDR1 MDHEN and CDR2 SYDVKM come from the germline V gene. CDR3 length equals 17 residues. The chain's CDR3 is CASSLPGTGHSNQPQHF. DNA of the CDR3: TGTGCCAGCAGCCTTCCCGGGACAGGGCATAGCAATCAGCCCCAGCATTTT.

V gene TRBV27 combines with J gene TRBJ2-6; 11 bases match TRBD2. Germline V CDR1 and CDR2: MNHEY, SMNVEV (reference sequence). J lost 2 bases, V lost 5 bases, and 14 bases had no gene match. The CDR3 extends over 20 amino acids. The CDR3 spells CASSPKLLAGEGPGANVLTF. In DNA, the CDR3 is TGTGCCAGCAGTCCAAAGCTACTAGCGGGAGAGGGGCCTGGGGCCAACGTCCTGACTTTC. Based on the CDR3 plus reference TRBV27 and TRBJ2-6, the full variable domain is EAQVTQNPRYLITVTGKKLTVTCSQNMNHEYMSWYRQDPGLGLRQIYYSMNVEVTDKGDVPEGYKVSRKEKRNFPLILESPSPNQTSLYFCASSPKLLAGEGPGANVLTFGAGSRLTVL.

The CDR3 DNA reads TGTGCCAGCAGTTATCCACCTAGCGGGAGGGCCCCGACAGATACGCAGTATTTT. Translating gives CASSYPPSGRAPTDTQYF. This chain links TRBV6-2 or TRBV6-3 with TRBJ2-3; 12 nucleotides align to TRBD2. The CDR3 is 18 amino acids. The germline CDR1 and CDR2 sequences are MNHEY and SVGEGT. V dropped 3 bases and J dropped 3; count of bases not matched to a gene: 10.

This clone was counted only a few times. The chain carries TRBV30 and TRBJ1-4, with TRBD1 matching 7 bases. Germline CDR1 is GTSNPN and CDR2 is SVGIG (reference sequence). V dropped 5 bases and J dropped 11; count of bases not matched to a gene: 14. This CDR3 comprises 14 residues. CDR3 nucleotide sequence: TGTGCCTGGGCGACCGGCCAGGGGGTGGGGAAACTGTTTTTT. Its protein product is CAWATGQGVGKLFF. Filled out from reference TRBV30 and TRBJ1-4, the complete variable domain reads SQTIHQWPATLVQPVGSPLSLECTVEGTSNPNLYWYRQAAGRGLQLLFYSVGIGQISSEVPQNLSASRPQDRQFILSSKKLLLSDSGFYLCAWATGQGVGKLFFGSGTQLSVL.

The chain uses TRBV27 and TRBJ2-3, with TRBD2 matching over 10 bases. Trimming removed 7 bases from V and 5 bases from J; junction bases left unmatched: 15. The CDR3 loop spans 17 amino acids. The germline gives CDR1 MNHEY, CDR2 SMNVEV (reference sequence). The CDR3: CASKVLGASGREDTQYF. CDR3 coding DNA: TGTGCCAGCAAGGTCTTAGGGGCTAGCGGGAGAGAAGATACGCAGTATTTT.